Listed below are T cell receptor beta chains from one sample, sequenced in a study of T cells in Graves' hyperthyroidism and ophthalmopathy. TCRdb independently ran MiXCR on the multiplex PCR reads; one entry per CDR3 protein. The data show 700,000 or so distinct CDR3 sequences, around 15% seen once. Input material: blood. These receptor sequences come from a young man with Graves' hyperthyroidism. Both conserved end residues are part of each CDR3. D genes are given only for firm matches. Only some rows state a clone size, as once, few, many or a class for expanded clones.

d_call: TRBD2; j_call: TRBJ2-7; v_call: TRBV7-9; clone_size: few; cdr3_nt: TGTGCCAGCAGCTTATTAAGCGGGGTCGAGCAGTACTTC; cdr3_aa: CASSLLSGVEQYF
d_call: TRBD1; j_call: TRBJ2-5; v_call: TRBV12-3/TRBV12-4; clone_size: few; cdr3_nt: TGTGCCAGCAACACCGGACAGGGGGGTCAAGAGACCCAGTACTTC; cdr3_aa: CASNTGQGGQETQYF
d_call: TRBD2; j_call: TRBJ2-1; v_call: TRBV10-1; clone_size: NA; cdr3_nt: TGCGCCAGCAGTGAGTCCCTAGCGGGGTACAATGAGCAGTTCTTC; cdr3_aa: CASSESLAGYNEQFF
d_call: TRBD2; j_call: TRBJ2-7; v_call: TRBV7-8; clone_size: few; cdr3_nt: TGTGCCAGCAGCTTAGCGCGGGGGGGCTCCTACGAGCAGTACTTC; cdr3_aa: CASSLARGGSYEQYF
d_call: NA; j_call: TRBJ1-3; v_call: TRBV10-3; clone_size: few; cdr3_nt: TGTGCCATCAGTGAAATCGGAGCATCCACCGGAAACACCATATATTTT; cdr3_aa: CAISEIGASTGNTIYF
d_call: NA; j_call: TRBJ1-5; v_call: TRBV20-1; clone_size: few; cdr3_nt: TGCAGTGCTAGAATGCCTTATAGCAATCAGCCCCAGCATTTT; cdr3_aa: CSARMPYSNQPQHF
d_call: NA; j_call: TRBJ2-4; v_call: TRBV3-1; clone_size: few; cdr3_nt: TGTGCCAGCAGCCGCACAGGGCTAGCCAAAAACATTCAGTACTTC; cdr3_aa: CASSRTGLAKNIQYF
d_call: NA; j_call: TRBJ2-3; v_call: TRBV7-8; clone_size: many; cdr3_nt: TGTGCCAGCAGCTTCCGACAGGCCGGAGCCACAGATACGCAGTATTTT; cdr3_aa: CASSFRQAGATDTQYF
d_call: NA; j_call: TRBJ1-3; v_call: TRBV27; clone_size: NA; cdr3_nt: TGTGCCAGCAGTTTCCTCCCTACCCCTGGAAACACCATATATTTT; cdr3_aa: CASSFLPTPGNTIYF
d_call: TRBD1; j_call: TRBJ2-7; v_call: TRBV6-1; clone_size: NA; cdr3_nt: TGTGCCAGCAAAGGACAGGGGGCCTACGAGCAGTACTTC; cdr3_aa: CASKGQGAYEQYF
d_call: TRBD1; j_call: TRBJ1-2; v_call: TRBV28; clone_size: NA; cdr3_nt: TGTGCCAGCACCGCAGGGGGCGGCTATGGCTACACCTTC; cdr3_aa: CASTAGGGYGYTF
d_call: TRBD1; j_call: TRBJ2-5; v_call: TRBV10-2; clone_size: many; cdr3_nt: TGCGCCAGCATGGAGACAGGGGGCCAAGAGACCCAGTACTTC; cdr3_aa: CASMETGGQETQYF
d_call: NA; j_call: TRBJ2-7; v_call: TRBV7-9; clone_size: NA; cdr3_nt: TGTGCCAGCAGCGGCTCCCCGGGACACGGGAAGGAGCAGTACTTC; cdr3_aa: CASSGSPGHGKEQYF
d_call: TRBD1; j_call: TRBJ2-1; v_call: TRBV28; clone_size: many; cdr3_nt: TGTGCCAGCAGTTTATGGGACAGGGAAAATGAGCAGTTCTTC; cdr3_aa: CASSLWDRENEQFF
d_call: NA; j_call: TRBJ2-2; v_call: TRBV28; clone_size: many; cdr3_nt: TGTGCCAGCATATCTGGCTTCACCGGGGAGCTGTTTTTT; cdr3_aa: CASISGFTGELFF
d_call: NA; j_call: TRBJ2-7; v_call: TRBV27; clone_size: many; cdr3_nt: TGTGCCAGCAGTTTCCGCGGGCTGAGCTCCTACGAGCAGTACTTC; cdr3_aa: CASSFRGLSSYEQYF
d_call: NA; j_call: TRBJ2-7; v_call: TRBV5-1; clone_size: many; cdr3_nt: TGCGCCAGCAGAGTAAGTAGCTCCTACGAGCAGTACTTC; cdr3_aa: CASRVSSSYEQYF
d_call: NA; j_call: TRBJ1-5; v_call: TRBV28; clone_size: many; cdr3_nt: TGTGCCAGCAGTCCCCACGTACAGGATAGCAATCAGCCCCAGCATTTT; cdr3_aa: CASSPHVQDSNQPQHF
d_call: TRBD2; j_call: TRBJ2-1; v_call: TRBV12-3/TRBV12-4; clone_size: few; cdr3_nt: TGTGCCAGCACCCAAGCGGGAGGCGGGTATGAGCAGTTCTTC; cdr3_aa: CASTQAGGGYEQFF
d_call: TRBD1; j_call: TRBJ1-2; v_call: TRBV27; clone_size: NA; cdr3_nt: TGTGCCAGCAGACACCGGGACAGTCGTTTCTATGGCTACACCTTC; cdr3_aa: CASRHRDSRFYGYTF
d_call: TRBD2; j_call: TRBJ2-7; v_call: TRBV24-1; clone_size: many; cdr3_nt: TGTGCCACCAGCAGCGGGGCCGGCGCCTACGAGCAGTACTTC; cdr3_aa: CATSSGAGAYEQYF
d_call: TRBD2; j_call: TRBJ2-6; v_call: TRBV2; clone_size: many; cdr3_nt: TGTGCCAGCACCGGTATACTAGCGGGAATCTCTGGGGCCAACGTCCTGACTTTC; cdr3_aa: CASTGILAGISGANVLTF
d_call: NA; j_call: TRBJ1-1; v_call: TRBV5-5; clone_size: NA; cdr3_nt: TGTGCCAGCAGCCCCGGCGGTCTAGCCTCGAACACTGAAGCTCTCTTT; cdr3_aa: CASSPGGLASNTEALF
d_call: TRBD2; j_call: TRBJ2-7; v_call: TRBV7-8; clone_size: many; cdr3_nt: TGTGCCAGCAGCATACCACTAGCGGGAGGGTCCTACGAGCAGTACTTC; cdr3_aa: CASSIPLAGGSYEQYF
d_call: NA; j_call: TRBJ1-2; v_call: TRBV14; clone_size: NA; cdr3_nt: TGTGCCAGCAGCCAAGATCGCGGCAGGGAGGAGGGTGGCTACACCTTC; cdr3_aa: CASSQDRGREEGGYTF
d_call: TRBD1; j_call: TRBJ1-1; v_call: TRBV7-9; clone_size: NA; cdr3_nt: TGTGCCAGCAGCTTCAGGGGGAACAGGGGCTTTACGGACACTGAAGCTTTCTTT; cdr3_aa: CASSFRGNRGFTDTEAFF
d_call: NA; j_call: TRBJ2-5; v_call: TRBV3-1; clone_size: many; cdr3_nt: TGTGCCAGCAGCCAAGGGAGACATGTCCAAGAGACCCAGTACTTC; cdr3_aa: CASSQGRHVQETQYF
d_call: NA; j_call: TRBJ2-7; v_call: TRBV6-2/TRBV6-3; clone_size: NA; cdr3_nt: TGTGCCAGCACCGGGGAATACGCCTACGAGCAGTACTTC; cdr3_aa: CASTGEYAYEQYF
d_call: TRBD2; j_call: TRBJ2-7; v_call: TRBV20-1; clone_size: few; cdr3_nt: TGCAGTGCCGAGACGGGGCTAGCGGGAGCTTACTCCTACGAGCAGTACTTC; cdr3_aa: CSAETGLAGAYSYEQYF
d_call: TRBD2; j_call: TRBJ2-7; v_call: TRBV27; clone_size: many; cdr3_nt: TGTGCCAGACGGGAGGGTCACGAGCAGTACTTC; cdr3_aa: CARREGHEQYF